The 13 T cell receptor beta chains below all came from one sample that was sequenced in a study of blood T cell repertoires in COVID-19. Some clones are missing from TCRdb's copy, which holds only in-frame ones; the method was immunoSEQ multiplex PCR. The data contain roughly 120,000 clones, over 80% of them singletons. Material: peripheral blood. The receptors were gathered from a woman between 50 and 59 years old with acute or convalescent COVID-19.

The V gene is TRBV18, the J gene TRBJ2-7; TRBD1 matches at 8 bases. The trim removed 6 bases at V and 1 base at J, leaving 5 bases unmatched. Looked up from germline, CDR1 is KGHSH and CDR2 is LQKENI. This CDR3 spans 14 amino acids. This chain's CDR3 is CASSPQGASYEQYF. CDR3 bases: TGTGCCAGCTCGCCCCAGGGGGCGTCCTACGAGCAGTACTTC.

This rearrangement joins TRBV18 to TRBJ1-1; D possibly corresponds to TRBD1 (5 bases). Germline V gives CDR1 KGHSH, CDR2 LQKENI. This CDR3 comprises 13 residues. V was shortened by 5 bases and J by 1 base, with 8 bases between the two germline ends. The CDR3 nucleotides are TGTGCCAGCTCATTCGACAGGAACACTGAAGCTTTCTTT. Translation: CASSFDRNTEAFF. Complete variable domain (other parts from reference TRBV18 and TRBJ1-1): NAGVMQNPRHLVRRRGQEARLRCSPMKGHSHVYWYRQLPEEGLKFMVYLQKENIIDESGMPKERFSAEFPKEGPSILRIQQVVRGDSAAYFCASSFDRNTEAFFGQGTRLTVV.

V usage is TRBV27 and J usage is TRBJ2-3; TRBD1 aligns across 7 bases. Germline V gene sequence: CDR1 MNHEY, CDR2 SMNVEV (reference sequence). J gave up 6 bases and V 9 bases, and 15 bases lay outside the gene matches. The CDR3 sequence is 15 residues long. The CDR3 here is CASKTDRVPGDTQYF. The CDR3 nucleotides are TGTGCCAGTAAGACAGACAGGGTGCCCGGGGATACGCAGTATTTT.

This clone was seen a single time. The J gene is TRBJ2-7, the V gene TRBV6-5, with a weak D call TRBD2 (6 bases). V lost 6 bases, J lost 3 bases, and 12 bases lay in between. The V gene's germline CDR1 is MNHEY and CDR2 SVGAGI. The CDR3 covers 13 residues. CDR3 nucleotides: TGTGCCAGCAGGGGGCAGGGAGGCTACGAGCAGTACTTC. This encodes CASRGQGGYEQYF.

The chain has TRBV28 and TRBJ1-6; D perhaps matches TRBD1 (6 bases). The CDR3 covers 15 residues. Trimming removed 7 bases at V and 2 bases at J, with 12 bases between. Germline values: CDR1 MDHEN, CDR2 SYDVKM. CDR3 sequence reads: CASTKQGTYNSPLHF. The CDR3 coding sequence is TGTGCCAGCACCAAACAGGGAACCTATAATTCACCCCTCCACTTT. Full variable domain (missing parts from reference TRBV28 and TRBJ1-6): DVKVTQSSRYLVKRTGEKVFLECVQDMDHENMFWYRQDPGLGLRLIYFSYDVKMKEKGDIPEGYSVSREKKERFSLILESASTNQTSMYLCASTKQGTYNSPLHFGNGTRLTVT.

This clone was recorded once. CDR3 in amino acids: CASSSGGGGTDTQYF. The DNA of the CDR3 is TGTGCCAGCAGCTCGGGGGGGGGTGGCACAGATACGCAGTATTTT. The V and J genes are TRBV5-4 and TRBJ2-3, with TRBD2 identical over 8 bases. The V gene's germline CDR1 is SGHNT and CDR2 YYREEE (reference sequence). V lost 3 bases, J lost 1 base, and 4 bases stayed unmatched. The CDR3 is 15 amino acids.

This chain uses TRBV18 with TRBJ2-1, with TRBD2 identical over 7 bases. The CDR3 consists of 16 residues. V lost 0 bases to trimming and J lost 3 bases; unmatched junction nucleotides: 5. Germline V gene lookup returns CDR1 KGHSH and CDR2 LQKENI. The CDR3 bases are TGTGCCAGCTCACCACCTCTAGCGGAGTACTACAATGAGCAGTTCTTC. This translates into CASSPPLAEYYNEQFF.

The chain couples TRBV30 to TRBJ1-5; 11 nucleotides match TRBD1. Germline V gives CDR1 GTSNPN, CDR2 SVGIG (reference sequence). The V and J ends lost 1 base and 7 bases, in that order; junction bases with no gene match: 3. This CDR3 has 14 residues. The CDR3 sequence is CAWSGTGGGQPQHF. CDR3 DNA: TGTGCCTGGAGTGGGACAGGGGGCGGACAGCCCCAGCATTTT.

CDR3 loop: CASSPQGSYEQYF. Here the CDR3 DNA reads TGTGCCAGCAGTCCACAGGGGTCCTACGAGCAGTACTTC. The V gene is TRBV27, the J gene TRBJ2-7; TRBD1 aligns across 7 bases. V lost 5 bases and J lost 1; bases outside the gene matches: 2. The V gene's germline CDR1 is MNHEY and CDR2 SMNVEV (reference sequence). The CDR3 runs to 13 residues.

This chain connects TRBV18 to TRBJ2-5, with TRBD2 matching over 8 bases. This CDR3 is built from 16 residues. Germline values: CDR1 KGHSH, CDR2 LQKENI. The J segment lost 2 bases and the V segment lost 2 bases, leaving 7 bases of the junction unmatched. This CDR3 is CASSPEVLAEQETQYF. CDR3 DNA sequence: TGTGCCAGCTCACCAGAGGTACTAGCGGAGCAAGAGACCCAGTACTTC.

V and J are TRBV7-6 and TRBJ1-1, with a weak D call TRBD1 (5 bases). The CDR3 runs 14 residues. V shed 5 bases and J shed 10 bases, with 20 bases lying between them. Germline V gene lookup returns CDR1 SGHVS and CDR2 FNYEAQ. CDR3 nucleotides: TGTGCCAGCAGCATCGCCCCCGGGGGAAGAGGAGCTTTCTTT. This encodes CASSIAPGGRGAFF.

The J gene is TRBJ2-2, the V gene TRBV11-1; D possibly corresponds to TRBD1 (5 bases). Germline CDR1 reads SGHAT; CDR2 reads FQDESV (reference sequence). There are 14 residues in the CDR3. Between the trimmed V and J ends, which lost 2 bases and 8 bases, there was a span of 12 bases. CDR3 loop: CASSLWAGKGELFF. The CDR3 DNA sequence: TGTGCCAGCAGCTTATGGGCAGGGAAAGGGGAGCTGTTTTTT.

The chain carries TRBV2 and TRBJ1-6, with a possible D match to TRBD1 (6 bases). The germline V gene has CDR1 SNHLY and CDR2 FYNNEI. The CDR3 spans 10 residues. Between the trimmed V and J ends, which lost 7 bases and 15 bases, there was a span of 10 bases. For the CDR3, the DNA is TGTGCCAGCACTGGGACACTCCTCCACTTT. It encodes CASTGTLLHF.